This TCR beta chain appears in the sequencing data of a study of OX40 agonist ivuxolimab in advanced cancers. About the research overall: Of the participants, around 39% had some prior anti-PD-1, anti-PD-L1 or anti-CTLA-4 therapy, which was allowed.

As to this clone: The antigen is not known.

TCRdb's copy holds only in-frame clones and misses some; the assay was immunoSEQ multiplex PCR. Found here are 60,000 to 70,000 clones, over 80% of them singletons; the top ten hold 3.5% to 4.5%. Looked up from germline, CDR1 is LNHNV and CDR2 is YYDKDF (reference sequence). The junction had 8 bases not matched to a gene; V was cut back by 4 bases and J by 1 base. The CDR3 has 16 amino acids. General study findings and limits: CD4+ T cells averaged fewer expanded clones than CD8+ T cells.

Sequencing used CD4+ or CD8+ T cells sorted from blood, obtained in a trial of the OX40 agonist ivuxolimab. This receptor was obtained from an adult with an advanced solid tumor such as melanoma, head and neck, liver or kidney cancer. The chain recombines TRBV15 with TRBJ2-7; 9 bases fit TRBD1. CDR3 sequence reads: CATSKDLGTGSYEQYF. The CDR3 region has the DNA TGTGCCACCAGCAAAGACCTCGGGACAGGGTCCTACGAGCAGTACTTC.